This T cell receptor (beta chain) was found in a study of T cell repertoires in cytomegalovirus infection. Whole-study findings and limits: In two of eight donors, the top clonotype was HLA-C-restricted CMV-specific.

Unmatched junction bases numbered 7, after V lost 3 bases and J lost 2 bases. The germline CDR1 and CDR2 sequences are WNHNN and SYGVQD (reference sequence). The CDR3 runs 16 residues. TCRdb analysed the reads with MiXCR anew, one entry per CDR3 protein. The repertoire has fewer than 550,000 distinct CDR3 sequences, approximately 31% of them found once; the top ten carry around 13%. Remarks on this clonotype: The antigen is undetermined.

This TCR derives from a human donor in good health (CMV status not recorded). Some clones in this sample may be carry-over from other donors' samples. What was sequenced was PBMCs. The chain links TRBV10-1 to TRBJ2-3; 8 nucleotides align to TRBD2. CDR3 residues: CASSDALLAVTDTQYF. As DNA, the CDR3 is TGCGCCAGCAGTGATGCCTTACTAGCGGTCACAGATACGCAGTATTTT.